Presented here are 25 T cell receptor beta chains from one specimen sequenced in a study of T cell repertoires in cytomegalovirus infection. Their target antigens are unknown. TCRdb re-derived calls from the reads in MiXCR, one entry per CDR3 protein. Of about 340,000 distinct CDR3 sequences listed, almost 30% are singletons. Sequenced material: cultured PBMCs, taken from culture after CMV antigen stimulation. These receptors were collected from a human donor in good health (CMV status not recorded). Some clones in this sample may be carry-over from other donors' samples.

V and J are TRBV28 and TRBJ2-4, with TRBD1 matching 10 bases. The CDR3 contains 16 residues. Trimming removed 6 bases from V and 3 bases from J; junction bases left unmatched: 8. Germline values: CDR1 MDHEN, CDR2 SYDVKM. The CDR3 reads CASSSRGQGGKNIQYF. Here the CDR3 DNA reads TGTGCCAGCAGCAGTAGAGGACAGGGGGGCAAAAACATTCAGTACTTC.

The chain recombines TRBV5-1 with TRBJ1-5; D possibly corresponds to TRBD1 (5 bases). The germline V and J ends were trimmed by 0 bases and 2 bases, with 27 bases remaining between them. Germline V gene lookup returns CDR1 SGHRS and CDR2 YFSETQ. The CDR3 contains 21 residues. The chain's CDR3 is CASSLDRFGRDLGVGNQPQHF. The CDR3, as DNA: TGCGCCAGCAGCTTGGACCGGTTCGGCAGGGATTTGGGTGTGGGCAATCAGCCCCAGCATTTT.

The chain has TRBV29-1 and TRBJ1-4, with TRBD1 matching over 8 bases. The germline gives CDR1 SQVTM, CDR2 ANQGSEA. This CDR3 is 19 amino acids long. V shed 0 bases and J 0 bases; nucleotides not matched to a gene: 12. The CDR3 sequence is CSVEDLGPTGDPTNEKLFF. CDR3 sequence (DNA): TGCAGCGTTGAAGATCTGGGACCGACAGGGGACCCAACTAATGAAAAACTGTTTTTT.

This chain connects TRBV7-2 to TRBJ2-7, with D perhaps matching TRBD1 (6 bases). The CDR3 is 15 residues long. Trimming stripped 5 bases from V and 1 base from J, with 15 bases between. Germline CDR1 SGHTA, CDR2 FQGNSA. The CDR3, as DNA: TGTGCCAGCAGCAACGGACAGCATGAATCCTACGAGCAGTACTTC. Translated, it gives CASSNGQHESYEQYF.

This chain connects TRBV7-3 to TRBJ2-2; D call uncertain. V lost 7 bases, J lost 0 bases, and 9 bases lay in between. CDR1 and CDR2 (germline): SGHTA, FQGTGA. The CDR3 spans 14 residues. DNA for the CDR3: TGTGCCAGCACCCGGACCCCGAACACCGGGGAGCTGTTTTTT. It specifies CASTRTPNTGELFF.

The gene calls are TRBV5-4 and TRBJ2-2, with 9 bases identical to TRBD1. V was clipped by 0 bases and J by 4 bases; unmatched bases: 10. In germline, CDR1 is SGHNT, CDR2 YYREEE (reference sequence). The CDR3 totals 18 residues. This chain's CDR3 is CASSLVNSGQGSTGELFF. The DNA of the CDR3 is TGTGCCAGCAGCTTGGTCAACTCGGGACAGGGATCCACCGGGGAGCTGTTTTTT. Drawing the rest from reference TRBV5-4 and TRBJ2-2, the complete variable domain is ETGVTQSPTHLIKTRGQQVTLRCSSQSGHNTVSWYQQALGQGPQFIFQYYREEENGRGNFPPRFSGLQFPNYSSELNVNALELDDSALYLCASSLVNSGQGSTGELFFGEGSRLTVL.

Here the CDR3 reads CAISGQVGSYEQYF. In DNA, the CDR3 is TGTGCCATCAGTGGGCAGGTTGGCTCCTACGAGCAGTACTTC. The chain links TRBV10-3 to TRBJ2-7; the D is unclear. V was cut by 4 bases and J by 0 bases, with 10 bases left in between. The CDR3 runs 14 residues. The germline CDR1 and CDR2 sequences are ENHRY and SYGVKD.

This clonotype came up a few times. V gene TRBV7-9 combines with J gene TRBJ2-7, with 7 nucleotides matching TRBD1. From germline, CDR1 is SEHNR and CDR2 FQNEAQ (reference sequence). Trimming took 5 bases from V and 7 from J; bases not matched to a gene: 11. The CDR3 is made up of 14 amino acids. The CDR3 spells CASSATGSTREQYF. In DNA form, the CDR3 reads TGTGCCAGCAGCGCGACAGGGTCCACTAGAGAGCAGTACTTC.

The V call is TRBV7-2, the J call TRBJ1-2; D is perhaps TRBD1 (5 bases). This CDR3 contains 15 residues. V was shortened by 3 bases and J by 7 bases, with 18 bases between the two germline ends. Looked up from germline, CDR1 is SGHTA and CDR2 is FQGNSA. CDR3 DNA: TGTGCCAGCAGCTTCCTGGGACGAGGAATCGGTGGCTACACCTTC. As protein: CASSFLGRGIGGYTF.

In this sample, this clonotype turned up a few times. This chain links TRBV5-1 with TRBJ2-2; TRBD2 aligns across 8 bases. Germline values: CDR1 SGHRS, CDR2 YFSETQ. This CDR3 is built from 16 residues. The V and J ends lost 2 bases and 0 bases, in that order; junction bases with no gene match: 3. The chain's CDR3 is CASSFSGDPNTGELFF. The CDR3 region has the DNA TGCGCCAGCAGCTTTAGCGGGGACCCGAACACCGGGGAGCTGTTTTTT.

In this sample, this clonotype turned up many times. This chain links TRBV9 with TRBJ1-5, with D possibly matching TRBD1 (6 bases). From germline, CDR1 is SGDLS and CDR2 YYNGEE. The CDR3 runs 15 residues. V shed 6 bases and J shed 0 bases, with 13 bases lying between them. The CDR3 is CASTFGGTSNQPQHF. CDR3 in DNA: TGTGCCAGCACCTTCGGGGGCACTAGCAATCAGCCCCAGCATTTT.

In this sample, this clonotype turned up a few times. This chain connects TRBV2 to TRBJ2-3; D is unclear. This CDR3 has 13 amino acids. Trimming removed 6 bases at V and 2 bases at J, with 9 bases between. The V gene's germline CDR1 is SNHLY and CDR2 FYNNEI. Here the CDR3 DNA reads TGTGCCAGCAGGCTACGTCCCACAGATACGCAGTATTTT. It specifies CASRLRPTDTQYF.

In nucleotides, the CDR3 is TGCAGTGCTAGTGACAGGGCGGACACTGAAGCTTTCTTT. Translated, it gives CSASDRADTEAFF. The genes are TRBV20-1 and TRBJ1-1; 7 positions match TRBD1. The ends lost 3 bases at V and 3 bases at J; junction bases unmatched: 4. CDR1 DFQATT and CDR2 SNEGSKA come from the germline V gene (reference sequence). The CDR3 spans 13 residues.

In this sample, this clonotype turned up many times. CDR3 bases: TGTGCCAGCAGCCCCGGATGGAGCCGGGCCCTAGATACGCAGTATTTT. Amino acids: CASSPGWSRALDTQYF. V is TRBV7-2 and J is TRBJ2-3; D ambiguous. The CDR3 sequence is 16 residues long. Germline V lookup: CDR1 SGHTA, CDR2 FQGNSA. Trimming removed 5 bases at V and 5 bases at J, with 20 bases between.

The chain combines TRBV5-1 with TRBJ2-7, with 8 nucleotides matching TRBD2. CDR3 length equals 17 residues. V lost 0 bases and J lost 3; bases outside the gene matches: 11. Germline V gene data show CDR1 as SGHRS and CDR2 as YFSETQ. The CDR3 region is CASSLAEGSGDYYEQYF. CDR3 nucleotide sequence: TGCGCCAGCAGCTTGGCCGAGGGTAGCGGGGACTACTACGAGCAGTACTTC. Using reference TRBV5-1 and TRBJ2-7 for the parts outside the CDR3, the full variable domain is KAGVTQTPRYLIKTRGQQVTLSCSPISGHRSVSWYQQTPGQGLQFLFEYFSETQRNKGNFPGRFSGRQFSNSRSEMNVSTLELGDSALYLCASSLAEGSGDYYEQYFGPGTRLTVT.

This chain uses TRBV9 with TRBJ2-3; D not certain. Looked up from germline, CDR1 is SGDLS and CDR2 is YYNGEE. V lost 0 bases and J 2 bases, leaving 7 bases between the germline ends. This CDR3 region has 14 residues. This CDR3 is CASSVVADTDTQYF. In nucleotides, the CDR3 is TGTGCCAGCAGCGTAGTTGCGGACACAGATACGCAGTATTTT.

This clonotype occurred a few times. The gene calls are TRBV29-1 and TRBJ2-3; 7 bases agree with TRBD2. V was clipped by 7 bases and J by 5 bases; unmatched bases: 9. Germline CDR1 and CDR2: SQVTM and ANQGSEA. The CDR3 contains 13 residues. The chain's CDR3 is CSAGAGRIDTQYF. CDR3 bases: TGCAGCGCCGGAGCGGGAAGAATAGATACGCAGTATTTT.

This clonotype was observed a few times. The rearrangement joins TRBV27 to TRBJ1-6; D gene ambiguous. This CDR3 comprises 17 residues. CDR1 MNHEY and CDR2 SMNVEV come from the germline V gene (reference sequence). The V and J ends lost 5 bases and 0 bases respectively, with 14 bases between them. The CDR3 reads CASSPVSPISYNSPLHF. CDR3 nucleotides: TGTGCCAGCAGTCCCGTCTCACCGATCTCCTATAATTCACCCCTCCACTTT.

The CDR3 DNA reads as TGTGCCTGGAGTGTGTTTTTCTGGACTCGGGCGGCCTATGGCTACACCTTC. Residues: CAWSVFFWTRAAYGYTF. This sequence joins TRBV30 and TRBJ1-2, with no clear D. Germline V gene data show CDR1 as GTSNPN and CDR2 as SVGIG (reference sequence). Trimming cost V 0 bases and J 4 bases, with 21 bases left between them. This CDR3 is built from 17 residues. The full variable domain, its missing parts supplied by reference TRBV30 and TRBJ1-2, is SQTIHQWPATLVQPVGSPLSLECTVEGTSNPNLYWYRQAAGRGLQLLFYSVGIGQISSEVPQNLSASRPQDRQFILSSKKLLLSDSGFYLCAWSVFFWTRAAYGYTFGSGTRLTVV.

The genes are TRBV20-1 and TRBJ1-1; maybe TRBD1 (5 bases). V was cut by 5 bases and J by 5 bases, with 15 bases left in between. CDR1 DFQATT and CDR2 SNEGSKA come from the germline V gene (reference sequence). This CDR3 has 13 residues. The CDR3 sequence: CSAVQGVGTEAFF. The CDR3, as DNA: TGCAGTGCTGTTCAGGGTGTAGGGACTGAAGCTTTCTTT.

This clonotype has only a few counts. CDR3 in amino acids: CASSEISGANTGELFF. CDR3 DNA: TGTGCCAGCAGTGAAATTAGCGGCGCGAACACCGGGGAGCTGTTTTTT. The V gene is TRBV2, the J gene TRBJ2-2; D might be TRBD2 (6 bases). CDR1 is SNHLY and CDR2 is FYNNEI in the germline V gene. Trimming stripped 2 bases from V and 0 bases from J, with 10 bases between. The CDR3 contains 16 residues.

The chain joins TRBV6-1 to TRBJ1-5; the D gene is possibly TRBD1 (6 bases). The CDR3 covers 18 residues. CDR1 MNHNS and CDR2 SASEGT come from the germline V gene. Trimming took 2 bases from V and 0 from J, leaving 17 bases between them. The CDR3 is CASSELEGGSDSNQPQHF. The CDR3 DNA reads TGTGCCAGCAGTGAATTAGAGGGGGGAAGCGATAGCAATCAGCCCCAGCATTTT.

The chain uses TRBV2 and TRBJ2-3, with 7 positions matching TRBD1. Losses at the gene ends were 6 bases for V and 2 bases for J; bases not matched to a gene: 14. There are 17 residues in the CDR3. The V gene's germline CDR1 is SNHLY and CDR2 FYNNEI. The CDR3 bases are TGTGCCAGCAGGAAATATCCACCGGGACAGCTCACAGATACGCAGTATTTT. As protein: CASRKYPPGQLTDTQYF.

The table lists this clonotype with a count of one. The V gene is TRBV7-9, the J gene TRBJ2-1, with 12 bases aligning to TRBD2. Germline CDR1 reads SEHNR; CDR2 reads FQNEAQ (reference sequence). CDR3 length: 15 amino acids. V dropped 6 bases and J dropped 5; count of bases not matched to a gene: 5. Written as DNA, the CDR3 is TGTGCCAGCAGGACCAGACTAGCGGGGGACAATGAGCAGTTCTTC. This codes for CASRTRLAGDNEQFF. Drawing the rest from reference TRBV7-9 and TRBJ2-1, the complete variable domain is DTGVSQNPRHKITKRGQNVTFRCDPISEHNRLYWYRQTLGQGPEFLTYFQNEAQLEKSRLLSDRFSAERPKGSFSTLEIQRTEQGDSAMYLCASRTRLAGDNEQFFGPGTRLTVL.

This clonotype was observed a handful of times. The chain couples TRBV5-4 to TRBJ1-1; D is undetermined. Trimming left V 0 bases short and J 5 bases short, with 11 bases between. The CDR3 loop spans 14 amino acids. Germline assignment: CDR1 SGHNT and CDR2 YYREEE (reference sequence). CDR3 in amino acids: CASSLASRGTEAFF. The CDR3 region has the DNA TGTGCCAGCAGCTTGGCGTCGAGAGGGACTGAAGCTTTCTTT. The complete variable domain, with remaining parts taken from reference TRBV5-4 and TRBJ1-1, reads ETGVTQSPTHLIKTRGQQVTLRCSSQSGHNTVSWYQQALGQGPQFIFQYYREEENGRGNFPPRFSGLQFPNYSSELNVNALELDDSALYLCASSLASRGTEAFFGQGTRLTVV.